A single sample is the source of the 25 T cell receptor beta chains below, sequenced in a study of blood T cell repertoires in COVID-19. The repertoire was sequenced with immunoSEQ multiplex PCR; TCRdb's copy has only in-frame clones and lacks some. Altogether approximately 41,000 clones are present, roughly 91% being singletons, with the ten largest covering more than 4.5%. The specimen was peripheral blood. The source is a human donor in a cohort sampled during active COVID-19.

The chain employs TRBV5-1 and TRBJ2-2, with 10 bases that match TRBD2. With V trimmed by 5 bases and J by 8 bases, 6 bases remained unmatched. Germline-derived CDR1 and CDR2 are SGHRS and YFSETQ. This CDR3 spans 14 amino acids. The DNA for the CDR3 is TGCGCCAGCAGTCGACTAGCGGGTGTGGGGGAGCTGTTTTTT. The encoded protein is CASSRLAGVGELFF.

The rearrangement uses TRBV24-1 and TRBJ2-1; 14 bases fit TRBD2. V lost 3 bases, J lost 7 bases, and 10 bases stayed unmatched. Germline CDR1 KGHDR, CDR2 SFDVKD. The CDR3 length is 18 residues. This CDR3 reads CATSDPIRGLAGVNEQFF. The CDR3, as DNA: TGTGCCACCAGTGATCCTATCCGGGGACTAGCGGGAGTTAATGAGCAGTTCTTC.

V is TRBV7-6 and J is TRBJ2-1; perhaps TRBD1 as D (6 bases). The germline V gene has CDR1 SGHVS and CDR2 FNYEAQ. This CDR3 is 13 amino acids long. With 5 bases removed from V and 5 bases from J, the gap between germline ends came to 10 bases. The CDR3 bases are TGTGCCAGCAGCCAAGGGACACACAATGAGCAGTTCTTC. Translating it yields CASSQGTHNEQFF.

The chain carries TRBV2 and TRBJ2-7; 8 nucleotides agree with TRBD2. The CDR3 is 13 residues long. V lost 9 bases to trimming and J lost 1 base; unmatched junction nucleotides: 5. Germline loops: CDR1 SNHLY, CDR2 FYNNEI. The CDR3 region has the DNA TGTGCCAGTCGACTAGCGCCTTCCTACGAGCAGTACTTC. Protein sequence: CASRLAPSYEQYF.

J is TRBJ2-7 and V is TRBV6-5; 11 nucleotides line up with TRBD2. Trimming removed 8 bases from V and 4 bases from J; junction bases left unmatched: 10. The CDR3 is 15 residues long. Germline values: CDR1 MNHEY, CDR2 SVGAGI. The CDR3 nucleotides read TGTGCCAGCTCCATAGCTAGCGGGAGGATTTACGAGCAGTACTTC. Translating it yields CASSIASGRIYEQYF.

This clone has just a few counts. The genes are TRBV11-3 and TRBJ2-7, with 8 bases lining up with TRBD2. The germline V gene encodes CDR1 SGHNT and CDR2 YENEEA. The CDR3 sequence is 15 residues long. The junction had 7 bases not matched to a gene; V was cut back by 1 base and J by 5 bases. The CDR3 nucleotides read TGTGCCAGCAGCTTAGCAGACGGGAGGGCCCACGAGCAGTACTTC. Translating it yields CASSLADGRAHEQYF.

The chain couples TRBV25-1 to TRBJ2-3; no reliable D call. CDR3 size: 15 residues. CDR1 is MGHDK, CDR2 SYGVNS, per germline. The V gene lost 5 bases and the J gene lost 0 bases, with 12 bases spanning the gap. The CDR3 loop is CASSLPGSSTDTQYF. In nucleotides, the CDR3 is TGTGCCAGCAGTCTGCCCGGTTCTAGCACAGATACGCAGTATTTT.

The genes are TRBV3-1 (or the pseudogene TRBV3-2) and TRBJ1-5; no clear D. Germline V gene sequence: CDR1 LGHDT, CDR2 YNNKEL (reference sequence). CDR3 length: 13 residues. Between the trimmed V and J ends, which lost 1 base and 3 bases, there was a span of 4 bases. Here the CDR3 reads CASSQVSNQPQHF. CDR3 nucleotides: TGTGCCAGCAGCCAAGTCTCCAATCAGCCCCAGCATTTT.

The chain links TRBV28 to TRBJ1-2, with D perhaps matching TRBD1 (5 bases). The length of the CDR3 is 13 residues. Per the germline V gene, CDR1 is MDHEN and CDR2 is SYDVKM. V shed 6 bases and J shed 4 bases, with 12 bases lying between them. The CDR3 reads CASSLGTVYGYTF. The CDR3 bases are TGTGCCAGCAGCCTGGGGACTGTCTATGGCTACACCTTC.

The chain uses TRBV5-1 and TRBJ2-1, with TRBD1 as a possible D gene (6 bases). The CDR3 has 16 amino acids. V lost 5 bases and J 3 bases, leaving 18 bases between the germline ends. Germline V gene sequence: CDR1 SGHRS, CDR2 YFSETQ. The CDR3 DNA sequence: TGCGCCAGCAGAGACGGACAGTCGGGTTTCTACAATGAGCAGTTCTTC. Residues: CASRDGQSGFYNEQFF.

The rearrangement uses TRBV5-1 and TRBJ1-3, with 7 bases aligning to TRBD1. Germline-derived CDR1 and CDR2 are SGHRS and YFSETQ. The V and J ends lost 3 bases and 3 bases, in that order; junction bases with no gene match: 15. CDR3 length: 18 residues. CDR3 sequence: CASSSGGLQGQFGNTIYF. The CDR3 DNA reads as TGCGCCAGCAGCTCAGGGGGATTACAGGGTCAATTTGGAAACACCATATATTTT.

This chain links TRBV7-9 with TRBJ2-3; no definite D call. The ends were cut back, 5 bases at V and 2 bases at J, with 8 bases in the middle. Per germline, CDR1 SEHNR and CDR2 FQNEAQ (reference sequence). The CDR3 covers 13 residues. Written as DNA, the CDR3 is TGTGCCAGCAGCGAAGCAAACACAGATACGCAGTATTTT. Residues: CASSEANTDTQYF.

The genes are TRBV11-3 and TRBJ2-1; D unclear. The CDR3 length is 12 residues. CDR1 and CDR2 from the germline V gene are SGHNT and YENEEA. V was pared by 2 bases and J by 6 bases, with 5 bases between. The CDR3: CASSLYGNEQFF. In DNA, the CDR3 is TGTGCCAGCAGCTTATACGGCAATGAGCAGTTCTTC.

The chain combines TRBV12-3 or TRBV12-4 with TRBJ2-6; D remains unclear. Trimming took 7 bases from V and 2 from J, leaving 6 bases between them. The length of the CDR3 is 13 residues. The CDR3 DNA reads TGTGCCAGCACCCCTCCTGGGGCCAACGTCCTGACTTTC. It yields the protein CASTPPGANVLTF.

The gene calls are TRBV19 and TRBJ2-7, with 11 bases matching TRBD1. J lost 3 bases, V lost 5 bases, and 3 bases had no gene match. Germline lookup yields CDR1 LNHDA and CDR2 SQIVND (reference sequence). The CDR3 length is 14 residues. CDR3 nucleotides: TGTGCCAGTAGTTTCGGGACAGGGGGCTACGAGCAGTACTTC. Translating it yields CASSFGTGGYEQYF.

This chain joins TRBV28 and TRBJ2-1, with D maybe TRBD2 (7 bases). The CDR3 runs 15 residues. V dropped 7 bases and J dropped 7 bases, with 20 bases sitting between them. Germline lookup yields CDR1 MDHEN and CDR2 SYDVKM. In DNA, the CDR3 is TGTGCCAGCATCCCGGGGGGCGGTAGTAAGAATGAGCAGTTCTTC. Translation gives CASIPGGGSKNEQFF. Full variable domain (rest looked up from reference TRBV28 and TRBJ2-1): DVKVTQSSRYLVKRTGEKVFLECVQDMDHENMFWYRQDPGLGLRLIYFSYDVKMKEKGDIPEGYSVSREKKERFSLILESASTNQTSMYLCASIPGGGSKNEQFFGPGTRLTVL.

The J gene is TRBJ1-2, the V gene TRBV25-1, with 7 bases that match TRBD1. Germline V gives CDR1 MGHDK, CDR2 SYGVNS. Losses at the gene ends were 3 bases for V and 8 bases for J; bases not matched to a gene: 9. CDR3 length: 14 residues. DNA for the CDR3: TGTGCCAGCAGTGATTTCGACAGGGCCCAAGGCTACACCTTC. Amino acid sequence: CASSDFDRAQGYTF.

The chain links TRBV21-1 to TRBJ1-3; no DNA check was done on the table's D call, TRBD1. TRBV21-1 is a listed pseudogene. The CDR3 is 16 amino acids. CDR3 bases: TGTGCCAGCAGCAAAATAACAGGACCCCCTGGAAACACCATATATTTT. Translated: CASSKITGPPGNTIYF.

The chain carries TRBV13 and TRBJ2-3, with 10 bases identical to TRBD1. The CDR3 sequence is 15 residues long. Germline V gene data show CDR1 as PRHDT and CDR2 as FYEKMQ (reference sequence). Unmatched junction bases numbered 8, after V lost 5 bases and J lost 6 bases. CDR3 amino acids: CASSRDRGKFDTQYF. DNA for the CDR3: TGTGCCAGCAGCCGGGACAGGGGAAAATTCGATACGCAGTATTTT.

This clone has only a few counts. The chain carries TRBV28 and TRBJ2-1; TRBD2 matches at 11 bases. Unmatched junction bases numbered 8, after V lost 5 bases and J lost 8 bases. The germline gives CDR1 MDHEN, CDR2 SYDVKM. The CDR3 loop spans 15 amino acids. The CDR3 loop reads CASSPTSGTSDEQFF. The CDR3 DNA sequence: TGTGCCAGCAGTCCGACTAGCGGGACGTCCGATGAGCAGTTCTTC. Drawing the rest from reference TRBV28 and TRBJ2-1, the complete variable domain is DVKVTQSSRYLVKRTGEKVFLECVQDMDHENMFWYRQDPGLGLRLIYFSYDVKMKEKGDIPEGYSVSREKKERFSLILESASTNQTSMYLCASSPTSGTSDEQFFGPGTRLTVL.

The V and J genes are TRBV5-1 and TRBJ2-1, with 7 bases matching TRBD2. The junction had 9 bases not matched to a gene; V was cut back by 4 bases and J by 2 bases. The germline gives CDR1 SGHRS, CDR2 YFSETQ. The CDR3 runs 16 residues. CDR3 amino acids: CASSPSAGDPYNEQFF. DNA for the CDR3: TGCGCCAGCAGCCCCTCTGCGGGAGATCCCTACAATGAGCAGTTCTTC. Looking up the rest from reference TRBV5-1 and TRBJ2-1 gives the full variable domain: KAGVTQTPRYLIKTRGQQVTLSCSPISGHRSVSWYQQTPGQGLQFLFEYFSETQRNKGNFPGRFSGRQFSNSRSEMNVSTLELGDSALYLCASSPSAGDPYNEQFFGPGTRLTVL.

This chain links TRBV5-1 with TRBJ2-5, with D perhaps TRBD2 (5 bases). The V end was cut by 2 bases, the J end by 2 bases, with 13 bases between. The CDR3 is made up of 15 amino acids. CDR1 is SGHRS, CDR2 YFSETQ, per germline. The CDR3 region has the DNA TGCGCCAGCAGCTTTTCCCGAGACTATCAAGAGACCCAGTACTTC. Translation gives CASSFSRDYQETQYF. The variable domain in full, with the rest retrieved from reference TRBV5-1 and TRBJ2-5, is KAGVTQTPRYLIKTRGQQVTLSCSPISGHRSVSWYQQTPGQGLQFLFEYFSETQRNKGNFPGRFSGRQFSNSRSEMNVSTLELGDSALYLCASSFSRDYQETQYFGPGTRLLVL.

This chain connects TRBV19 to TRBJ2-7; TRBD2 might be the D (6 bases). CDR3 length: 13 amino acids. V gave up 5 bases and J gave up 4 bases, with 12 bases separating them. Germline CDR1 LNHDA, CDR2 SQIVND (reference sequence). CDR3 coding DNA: TGTGCCAGTAGTCTCGGAGGGCGTTACGAGCAGTACTTC. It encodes CASSLGGRYEQYF.

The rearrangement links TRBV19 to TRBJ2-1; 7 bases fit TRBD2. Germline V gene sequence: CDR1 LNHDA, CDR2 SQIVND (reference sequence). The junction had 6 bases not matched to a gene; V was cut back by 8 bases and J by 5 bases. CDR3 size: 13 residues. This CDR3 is CASSSSGNNEQFF. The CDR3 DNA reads TGTGCCAGTTCCTCTAGCGGCAACAATGAGCAGTTCTTC.

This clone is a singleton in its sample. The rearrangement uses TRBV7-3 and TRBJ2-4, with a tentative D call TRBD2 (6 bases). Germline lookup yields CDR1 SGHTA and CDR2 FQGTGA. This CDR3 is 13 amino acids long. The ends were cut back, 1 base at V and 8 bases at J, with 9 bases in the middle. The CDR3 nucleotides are TGTGCCAGCAGCTTAAGTGGCGGGGACATTCAGTACTTC. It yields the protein CASSLSGGDIQYF.